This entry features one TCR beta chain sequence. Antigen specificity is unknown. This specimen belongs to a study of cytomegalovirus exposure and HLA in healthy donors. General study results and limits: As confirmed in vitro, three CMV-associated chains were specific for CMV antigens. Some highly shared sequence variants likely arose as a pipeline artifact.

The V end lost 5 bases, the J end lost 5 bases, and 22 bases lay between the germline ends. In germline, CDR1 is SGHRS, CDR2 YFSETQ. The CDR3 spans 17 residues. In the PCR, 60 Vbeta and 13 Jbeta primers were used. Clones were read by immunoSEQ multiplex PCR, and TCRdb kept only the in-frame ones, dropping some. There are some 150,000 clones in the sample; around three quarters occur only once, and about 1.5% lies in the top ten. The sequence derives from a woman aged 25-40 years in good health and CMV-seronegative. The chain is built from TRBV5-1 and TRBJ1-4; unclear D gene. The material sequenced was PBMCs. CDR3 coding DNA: TGCGCCAGCAGTTACGCTGGCGGCGGTGGCCGAAATGAAAAACTGTTTTTT. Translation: CASSYAGGGGRNEKLFF.